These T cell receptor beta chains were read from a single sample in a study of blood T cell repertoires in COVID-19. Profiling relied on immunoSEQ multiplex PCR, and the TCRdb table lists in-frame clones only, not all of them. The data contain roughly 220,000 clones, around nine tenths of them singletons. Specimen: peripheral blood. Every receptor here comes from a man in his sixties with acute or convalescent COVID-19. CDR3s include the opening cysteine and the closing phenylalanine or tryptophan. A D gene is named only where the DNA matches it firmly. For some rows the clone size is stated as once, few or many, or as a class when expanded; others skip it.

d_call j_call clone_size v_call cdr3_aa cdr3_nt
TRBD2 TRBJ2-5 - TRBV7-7 CASSLESRGDEGTQYF TGTGCCAGCAGCTTAGAATCGCGGGGGGATGAGGGGACCCAGTACTTC
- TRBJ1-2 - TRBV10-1 CASSRGSGYGYTF TGCGCCAGCAGCCGTGGGAGCGGCTATGGCTACACCTTC
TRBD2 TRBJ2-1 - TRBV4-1 CASSHLPGTSGGPYNEQFF TGCGCCAGCAGCCACCTTCCCGGGACTAGCGGGGGGCCCTACAATGAGCAGTTCTTC
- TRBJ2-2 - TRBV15 CATSRELPGNTGELFF TGTGCCACCAGCAGAGAGTTACCAGGGAACACCGGGGAGCTGTTTTTT
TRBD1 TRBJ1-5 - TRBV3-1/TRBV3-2 CASSPGQGGSSNQPQHF TGTGCCAGCAGCCCCGGACAGGGGGGAAGTAGCAATCAGCCCCAGCATTTT
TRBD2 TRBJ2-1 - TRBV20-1 CSASRSSGGPASSYNEQFF TGCAGTGCTAGTAGGTCTAGCGGGGGGCCCGCAAGCTCCTACAATGAGCAGTTCTTC
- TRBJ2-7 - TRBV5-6 CASSLAGDSWNEQYF TGTGCCAGCAGCTTGGCCGGGGACTCCTGGAACGAGCAGTACTTC
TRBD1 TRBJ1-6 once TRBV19 CASSDRGSPLHF TGTGCCAGTAGTGACAGGGGTTCACCCCTCCACTTT
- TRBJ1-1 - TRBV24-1 CATGDGGTEAFF TGTGCCACGGGGGATGGGGGGACTGAAGCTTTCTTT
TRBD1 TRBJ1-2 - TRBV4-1 CASSLGDRGNYGYTF TGCGCCAGCAGCCTAGGGGACAGGGGCAACTATGGCTACACCTTC
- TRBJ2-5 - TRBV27 CASSPRTQETQYF TGTGCCAGCAGTCCGCGCACCCAAGAGACCCAGTACTTC
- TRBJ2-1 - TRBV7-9 CASSYEREQFF TGTGCCAGCAGCTACGAGCGTGAGCAGTTCTTC
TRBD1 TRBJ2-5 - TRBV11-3 CASSRTDRGETQYF TGTGCCAGCAGCAGAACGGACAGGGGAGAGACCCAGTACTTC
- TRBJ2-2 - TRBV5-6 CASSLASTGELFF TGTGCCAGCAGCTTGGCCTCCACCGGGGAGCTGTTTTTT
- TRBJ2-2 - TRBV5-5 CASSVVGGTGELFF TGTGCCAGCAGCGTCGTCGGGGGTACCGGGGAGCTGTTTTTT
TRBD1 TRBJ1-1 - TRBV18 CASSGQGANTEAFF TGTGCCAGCTCGGGACAGGGGGCGAACACTGAAGCTTTCTTT
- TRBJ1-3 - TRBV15 CATSRGGRGSGNTIYF TGTGCCACCAGCAGGGGGGGGAGAGGGTCCGGAAACACCATATATTTT
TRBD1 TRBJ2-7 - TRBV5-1 CASSGTGRSYEQYF TGCGCCAGCAGCGGGACAGGCCGCTCCTACGAGCAGTACTTC
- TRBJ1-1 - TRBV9 CASSGWGGNTEAFF TGTGCCAGCAGCGGATGGGGGGGAAACACTGAAGCTTTCTTT
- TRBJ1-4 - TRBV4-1 CASRKGVTNEKLFF TGCGCCAGCCGGAAGGGGGTGACTAATGAAAAACTGTTTTTT
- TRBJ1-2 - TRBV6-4 CASSDPRWQGNYGYTF TGTGCCAGCAGTGACCCTCGGTGGCAGGGTAACTATGGCTACACCTTC
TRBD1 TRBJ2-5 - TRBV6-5 CASSRDRDETQYF TGTGCCAGCAGTAGGGACAGGGATGAGACCCAGTACTTC
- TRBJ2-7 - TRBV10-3 CAISEGVEQYF TGTGCCATCAGTGAGGGAGTCGAGCAGTACTTC
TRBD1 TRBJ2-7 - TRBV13 CASSLEGQGTNEQYF TGTGCCAGCAGCTTGGAAGGACAGGGGACGAACGAGCAGTACTTC
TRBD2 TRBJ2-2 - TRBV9 CASSVSTSGGLSNTGELFF TGTGCCAGCAGCGTTTCGACTAGCGGGGGGCTATCGAACACCGGGGAGCTGTTTTTT
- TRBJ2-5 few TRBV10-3 CAISEHSLQETQYF TGTGCCATCAGTGAGCACAGTCTCCAAGAGACCCAGTACTTC
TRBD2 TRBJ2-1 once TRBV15 CATSTASGDNEQFF TGTGCCACCAGTACGGCTAGCGGGGACAATGAGCAGTTCTTC
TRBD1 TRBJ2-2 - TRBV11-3 CASRDRVSGELFF TGTGCCAGCCGGGACAGAGTTTCCGGGGAGCTGTTTTTT
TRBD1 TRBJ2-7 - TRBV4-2 CASSASAGQGANEQYF TGTGCCAGCAGCGCCTCCGCCGGACAGGGGGCGAACGAGCAGTACTTC
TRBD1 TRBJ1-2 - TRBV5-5 CASSTGTANLAYGYTF TGTGCCAGCAGTACCGGGACAGCAAACCTCGCCTATGGCTACACCTTC
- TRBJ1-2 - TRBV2 CASSEGQGIRGYTF TGTGCCAGCAGTGAAGGGCAGGGAATACGGGGCTACACCTTC
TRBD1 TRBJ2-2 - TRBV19 CASSISPGTGSTGELFF TGTGCCAGTAGTATCTCACCCGGGACAGGGTCCACCGGGGAGCTGTTTTTT
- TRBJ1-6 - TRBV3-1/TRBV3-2 CASSRGGNSYNSPLHF TGTGCCAGCAGCCGGGGGGGGAACTCCTATAATTCACCCCTCCACTTT
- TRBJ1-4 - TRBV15 CATSREGGANAEKLFF TGTGCCACCAGCAGAGAAGGGGGGGCCAATGCGGAAAAACTGTTTTTT
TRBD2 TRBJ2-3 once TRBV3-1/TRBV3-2 CASSQGTSGGFFTDTQYF TGTGCCAGCAGCCAAGGGACTAGCGGGGGGTTCTTCACAGATACGCAGTATTTT
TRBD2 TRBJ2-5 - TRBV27 CASSPGLAGIRQETQYF TGTGCCAGCAGTCCGGGACTAGCGGGGATACGGCAAGAGACCCAGTACTTC
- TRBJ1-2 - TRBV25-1 CASSQQGQDTF TGTGCCAGCAGTCAACAGGGTCAGGACACCTTC
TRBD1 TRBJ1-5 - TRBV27 CASKLRETGRRSRNQPQHF TGTGCCAGCAAACTTCGCGAGACAGGGCGACGTTCACGGAATCAGCCCCAGCATTTT
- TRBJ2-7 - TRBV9 CASSPQVSSYEQYF TGTGCCAGCAGCCCCCAGGTGTCCTCCTACGAGCAGTACTTC
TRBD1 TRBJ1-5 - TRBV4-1 CASSQVWGQGGQPQHF TGCGCCAGCAGCCAAGTCTGGGGACAGGGTGGCCAGCCCCAGCATTTT
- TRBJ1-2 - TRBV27 CASRGQGSPNYGYTF TGTGCCAGCAGAGGGCAGGGCTCACCCAACTATGGCTACACCTTC
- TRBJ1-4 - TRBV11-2 CASSLDRGPNEKLFF TGTGCCAGCAGCTTAGATCGCGGCCCTAATGAAAAACTGTTTTTT
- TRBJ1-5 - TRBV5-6 CASSATGRRNQPQHF TGTGCCAGCAGCGCGACAGGTCGTCGCAATCAGCCCCAGCATTTT
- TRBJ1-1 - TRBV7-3 CASVGGIMNTEAFF TGTGCCAGCGTCGGAGGCATCATGAACACTGAAGCTTTCTTT
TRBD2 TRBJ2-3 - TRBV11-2 CASSSGGGAENTDTQYF TGTGCCAGCAGCTCGGGGGGGGGCGCAGAGAACACAGATACGCAGTATTTT
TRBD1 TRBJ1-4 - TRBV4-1 CASSQAPTGAADEKLFF TGCGCCAGCAGCCAAGCTCCGACAGGGGCTGCGGATGAAAAACTGTTTTTT
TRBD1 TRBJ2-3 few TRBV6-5 CATNRGEGTDTQYF TGTGCCACAAACAGGGGGGAAGGCACAGATACGCAGTATTTT
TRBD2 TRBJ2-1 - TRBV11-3 CASSSGLAGMGEQFF TGTGCCAGCAGCTCCGGACTAGCGGGGATGGGTGAGCAGTTCTTC
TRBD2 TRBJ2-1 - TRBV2 CASSGASGGASYNEQFF TGTGCCAGCAGTGGGGCTAGCGGGGGGGCCTCCTACAATGAGCAGTTCTTC
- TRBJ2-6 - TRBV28 CASTPGTAGANVLTF TGTGCCAGTACTCCCGGGACTGCCGGGGCCAACGTCCTGACTTTC
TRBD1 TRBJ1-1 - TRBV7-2 CASRNHGTGDTEAFF TGTGCCAGCAGGAACCACGGGACAGGGGACACTGAAGCTTTCTTT
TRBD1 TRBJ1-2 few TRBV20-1 CSASAPGTASYGYTF TGCAGTGCTAGTGCCCCGGGGACAGCTTCCTATGGCTACACCTTC
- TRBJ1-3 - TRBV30 CARQSGGGNTIYF TGTGCCCGACAGTCTGGTGGTGGAAACACCATATATTTT
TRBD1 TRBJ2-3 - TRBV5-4 CASSSSRDRGVDTQYF TGTGCCAGCAGCTCAAGCCGGGACAGGGGGGTAGATACGCAGTATTTT
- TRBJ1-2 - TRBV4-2 CASSQDLPTVGGAYYGYTF TGTGCCAGCAGCCAAGATCTACCCACTGTAGGTGGAGCATACTATGGCTACACCTTC
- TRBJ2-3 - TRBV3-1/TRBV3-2 CASSPSTDTQYF TGTGCCAGCAGCCCGAGCACAGATACGCAGTATTTT
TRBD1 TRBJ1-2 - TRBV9 CASSVVRTGGGYTF TGTGCCAGCAGCGTAGTTCGGACAGGGGGTGGCTACACCTTC